Below, 16 T cell receptor beta chains from the same sample are listed, as sequenced in a study of cytomegalovirus exposure and HLA in healthy donors (dated by TCRdb to the late 2010s). Libraries came from the immunoSEQ multiplex PCR assay. A mixture of 60 forward primers for TCR Vbeta segments and 13 reverse primers for TCR Jbeta segments was used in the multiplex PCR. Entries here come from immuneACCESS through TCRdb and include only in-frame sequences with V and J called. Some clones fail to appear in such tables; in the studies checked, an unresolved V gene covers under half of the shortfall, and the cause of the remainder is unknown. The sample table contains about 120,000 clones; only one count was recorded for roughly 82% of them. Together, the top ten hold nearly 3% of the sample. The sample comprised PBMCs. These receptors were collected from a woman aged 40 to 50 in good health and CMV-seropositive.

The V gene is TRBV28, the J gene TRBJ2-5; 7 nucleotides agree with TRBD2. CDR3 length: 12 residues. The V and J ends lost 8 bases and 5 bases, in that order; junction bases with no gene match: 5. Per germline, CDR1 MDHEN and CDR2 SYDVKM. CDR3 DNA: TGTGCCAGCGGGGGGGAGCTGGAGACCCAGTACTTC. Residues: CASGGELETQYF.

The table lists this clone with a count of one. The CDR3 DNA reads as TGTGCCATCAGTGGCACAGGGTTGGATGAGCAGTTCTTC. Translated: CAISGTGLDEQFF. This chain joins TRBV10-3 and TRBJ2-1, with a tentative D call TRBD1 (6 bases). The CDR3 runs 13 residues. Germline V lookup: CDR1 ENHRY, CDR2 SYGVKD. V was trimmed by 4 bases and J by 8 bases, leaving 12 bases between them.

This sequence joins TRBV9 and TRBJ1-5, with a possible D match to TRBD1 (6 bases). Germline lookup yields CDR1 SGDLS and CDR2 YYNGEE. The CDR3 is 13 residues long. Between the trimmed V and J ends, which lost 5 bases and 4 bases, there was a span of 10 bases. The CDR3 is CASSTGFNQPQHF. The DNA for the CDR3 is TGTGCCAGCAGTACAGGGTTTAATCAGCCCCAGCATTTT.

The CDR3 is CASSASLGRGYEQYF. CDR3 bases: TGTGCCAGCAGCGCGAGTCTGGGCAGGGGCTACGAGCAGTACTTC. This rearrangement joins TRBV7-9 to TRBJ2-7; D is perhaps TRBD1 (6 bases). Germline V CDR1 and CDR2: SEHNR, FQNEAQ (reference sequence). V gave up 5 bases and J gave up 3 bases, with 17 bases separating them. The CDR3 has 15 amino acids. The whole variable domain, remainder taken from reference TRBV7-9 and TRBJ2-7, is DTGVSQNPRHKITKRGQNVTFRCDPISEHNRLYWYRQTLGQGPEFLTYFQNEAQLEKSRLLSDRFSAERPKGSFSTLEIQRTEQGDSAMYLCASSASLGRGYEQYFGPGTRLTVT.

This clone was counted a single time. This chain uses TRBV5-1 with TRBJ2-1; D is unclear. Trimming removed 1 base at V and 7 bases at J, with 6 bases between. Germline V gene sequence: CDR1 SGHRS, CDR2 YFSETQ. CDR3 length equals 12 residues. The CDR3 sequence is CASSLSGNEQFF. DNA for the CDR3: TGCGCCAGCAGCTTGTCAGGTAATGAGCAGTTCTTC.

The rearrangement joins TRBV15 to TRBJ2-1; D might be TRBD2 (5 bases). The CDR3 loop spans 16 amino acids. Trimming removed 3 bases at V and 0 bases at J, with 12 bases between. Germline V CDR1 and CDR2: LNHNV, YYDKDF (reference sequence). This chain's CDR3 is CATSRDGISSYNEQFF. The CDR3 DNA follows: TGTGCCACCAGCAGGGACGGGATTAGCTCCTACAATGAGCAGTTCTTC.

This chain uses TRBV2 with TRBJ2-7, with D possibly being TRBD2 (7 bases). The CDR3 spans 16 residues. V dropped 6 bases and J dropped 2 bases, with 20 bases sitting between them. Germline V gene sequence: CDR1 SNHLY, CDR2 FYNNEI. This CDR3 reads CASRAVLAGAPYEQYF. CDR3 nucleotides: TGTGCCAGCAGAGCCGTTTTGGCGGGGGCACCCTACGAGCAGTACTTC. Using reference TRBV2 and TRBJ2-7 for the parts outside the CDR3, the full variable domain is EPEVTQTPSHQVTQMGQEVILRCVPISNHLYFYWYRQILGQKVEFLVSFYNNEISEKSEIFDDQFSVERPDGSNFTLKIRSTKLEDSAMYFCASRAVLAGAPYEQYFGPGTRLTVT.

This sequence joins TRBV6-5 and TRBJ1-2; 10 bases fit TRBD1. CDR3 length: 15 amino acids. Germline values: CDR1 MNHEY, CDR2 SVGAGI. V was pared by 0 bases and J by 7 bases, with 5 bases of the junction left unmatched. CDR3 in amino acids: CASSYSGQGFGGYTF. DNA of the CDR3: TGTGCCAGCAGTTACTCGGGACAGGGGTTCGGTGGCTACACCTTC.

V is TRBV10-3 and J is TRBJ2-5; 8 positions agree with TRBD2. After removal of 4 bases from V and 5 bases from J, the junction contained 6 bases not matched to a gene. This CDR3 is 14 amino acids long. Germline CDR1 and CDR2: ENHRY and SYGVKD. The CDR3 bases are TGTGCCATCAGTGCTACGGGAGGGAGGGAGACCCAGTACTTC. Amino acids: CAISATGGRETQYF.

This sequence joins TRBV4-2 and TRBJ2-7, with 7 bases matching TRBD2. From germline, CDR1 is LGHNA and CDR2 YNFKEQ. V lost 0 bases, J lost 6 bases, and 11 bases stayed unmatched. This CDR3 is 16 amino acids long. This CDR3 reads CASSQDSGGRGGEQYF. The CDR3 DNA is TGTGCCAGCAGCCAAGATTCGGGGGGTCGGGGTGGCGAGCAGTACTTC.

This clone showed up just once. The chain links TRBV15 to TRBJ2-7; maybe TRBD2 (5 bases). V shed 0 bases and J shed 1 base, with 7 bases lying between them. CDR3 length: 14 residues. Germline loops: CDR1 LNHNV, CDR2 YYDKDF (reference sequence). The CDR3 protein is CATSRDGESYEQYF. CDR3 sequence (DNA): TGTGCCACCAGCAGAGATGGGGAGTCCTACGAGCAGTACTTC.

V is TRBV28 and J is TRBJ2-5; a weak D match, TRBD2 (6 bases). There are 14 residues in the CDR3. Trimming removed 2 bases at V and 9 bases at J, with 16 bases between. Germline CDR1 and CDR2: MDHEN and SYDVKM. The CDR3 DNA sequence: TGTGCCAGCAGTTTAACCCAACTTAGGGAGGCCCAGTACTTC. It yields the protein CASSLTQLREAQYF.

CDR3 bases: TGTGCCAGCAGTATGACGACTATACAGGGGAACGAGCAGTACTTC. Its protein product is CASSMTTIQGNEQYF. The chain uses TRBV6-1 and TRBJ2-7; 7 bases are shared with TRBD1. This CDR3 is built from 15 residues. Germline CDR1 and CDR2: MNHNS and SASEGT. V lost 5 bases and J lost 5; bases outside the gene matches: 12.

This clone was seen more than once but under ten times. The chain carries TRBV7-9 and TRBJ1-2, with 8 bases that match TRBD1. CDR3 length: 14 residues. Trimming cost V 5 bases and J 6 bases; bases outside gene matches: 8. The germline CDR1 and CDR2 sequences are SEHNR and FQNEAQ (reference sequence). CDR3 sequence (DNA): TGTGCCAGCAGCCGGACAGGGAGGAAAAATGGCTACACCTTC. This translates into CASSRTGRKNGYTF.

This clone was counted a single time. The chain is built from TRBV5-5 and TRBJ2-5, with D unresolved. The length of the CDR3 is 12 residues. Germline CDR1 SGHKS, CDR2 YYEKEE (reference sequence). V lost 1 base and J lost 12, with 13 bases in between. The CDR3 coding sequence is TGTGCCAGCAGCTTGAGGCTTCAGGTGGAGTACTTC. This encodes CASSLRLQVEYF.

The gene calls are TRBV5-6 and TRBJ1-5, with 8 positions matching TRBD1. The CDR3 has 16 residues. The germline V gene has CDR1 SGHDT and CDR2 YYEEEE. The V segment lost 3 bases and the J segment 2 bases; nucleotides outside the gene matches: 7. The CDR3, as DNA: TGTGCCAGCAGCTCCCTACAGGGGGTTGGCAATCAGCCCCAGCATTTT. Translation: CASSSLQGVGNQPQHF.